Shown below are 18 T cell receptor beta chains from a single sample sequenced in a study of radiation and T cells in renal cell carcinoma. Time point reported: blood 2 weeks post-SBRT. Treatment defined: 15 Gy SBRT to primary tumor, nephrectomy 4 weeks later. Data came from immunoSEQ multiplex PCR; TCRdb stores just in-frame clones and leaves some out. The table shows 100,000 to 150,000 clones, with 65% to 85% occurring only once. Sequencing was performed on blood, taken from a patient whose treatment included radiotherapy and nephrectomy. The receptors shown here come from a man between 50 and 59 years old with renal cell carcinoma.

This clone occurred once. The V and J genes are TRBV30 and TRBJ2-7; 8 nucleotides match TRBD1. The junction had 6 bases not matched to a gene; V was cut back by 3 bases and J by 2 bases. Germline CDR1 reads GTSNPN; CDR2 reads SVGIG (reference sequence). The length of the CDR3 is 14 residues. The CDR3 sequence: CAWRGGQGTYEQYF. The CDR3 DNA follows: TGTGCCTGGAGGGGAGGACAGGGAACCTACGAGCAGTACTTC.

The chain employs TRBV27 and TRBJ2-3; D may correspond to TRBD1 or TRBD2 (5 bases each). Trimming shortened V by 2 bases and J by 5 bases, and 8 bases separated the two germline ends. CDR3 length: 13 residues. The germline gives CDR1 MNHEY, CDR2 SMNVEV (reference sequence). CDR3 amino acids: CASSLERGDTQYF. The DNA for the CDR3 is TGTGCCAGCAGTTTAGAGAGGGGAGATACGCAGTATTTT.

This rearrangement joins TRBV5-4 to TRBJ2-7; either TRBD1 or TRBD2 may fit D (5 bases each). The germline gives CDR1 SGHNT, CDR2 YYREEE (reference sequence). This CDR3 contains 15 residues. Deletions cut 4 bases from V and 2 bases from J, with 16 bases between. The chain's CDR3 is CASSRDGTPTYEQYF. For the CDR3, the DNA is TGTGCCAGCAGCCGTGACGGGACGCCGACCTACGAGCAGTACTTC.

This rearrangement joins TRBV4-3 to TRBJ2-1; D gene unclear. Trimming took off 3 bases at V and 10 bases at J, with 19 bases between the two ends. The germline gives CDR1 LGHNA, CDR2 YSLEER. The CDR3 runs to 15 residues. CDR3: CASSQDPSGAREQFF. The CDR3 DNA follows: TGCGCCAGCAGCCAGGATCCTTCAGGCGCCCGGGAGCAGTTCTTC.

The chain is built from TRBV4-3 and TRBJ1-2; the D gene is possibly TRBD1 (5 bases). The CDR3 contains 17 residues. Trimming took off 1 base at V and 2 bases at J, with 17 bases between the two ends. Germline V gives CDR1 LGHNA, CDR2 YSLEER. CDR3 protein: CASSQGGNKGANYGYTF. CDR3 DNA sequence: TGCGCCAGCAGCCAAGGGGGTAACAAAGGGGCAAACTATGGCTACACCTTC.

This chain links TRBV19 with TRBJ1-5; D ambiguous. V was pared by 5 bases and J by 7 bases, with 18 bases between. The CDR3 is 15 residues long. In germline, CDR1 is LNHDA, CDR2 SQIVND (reference sequence). The CDR3 loop reads CASSPLDRYQQPQHF. The CDR3 nucleotides are TGTGCCAGTAGTCCCCTGGACCGTTATCAGCAGCCCCAGCATTTT.

Remarks on this clone: The germline gene is not matched at one end of the junction; a read error may be the cause. The genes are TRBV25-1 and TRBJ1-2, with 7 bases identical to TRBD1. Germline loops: CDR1 MGHDK, CDR2 SYGVNS. This CDR3 spans 16 amino acids. The CDR3 protein is CASSELGGTDYGVVSF. The CDR3 coding sequence is TGTGCCAGCAGTGAATTGGGCGGGACAGACTACGGGGTAGTGTCCTTC.

The V call is TRBV5-1, the J call TRBJ2-2; 7 bases are shared with TRBD2. Germline CDR1 reads SGHRS; CDR2 reads YFSETQ. The CDR3 has 14 residues. After removal of 4 bases from V and 4 bases from J, the junction contained 4 bases not matched to a gene. The CDR3 sequence is CASSAWGGTGELFF. In DNA form, the CDR3 reads TGCGCCAGCAGCGCCTGGGGGGGCACCGGGGAGCTGTTTTTT.

CDR3 coding DNA: TGTGCCAGCAGCTGGGAAACCTGGACAGCATCTTATAGCAATCAGCCCCAGCATTTT. This translates into CASSWETWTASYSNQPQHF. The chain combines TRBV5-8 with TRBJ1-5; maybe TRBD1 (6 bases). This CDR3 spans 19 amino acids. Germline CDR1 reads SGHTS; CDR2 reads YDEGEE. V lost 3 bases, J lost 0 bases, and 22 bases lay in between.

A word on this clone: Compared with germline, one end of the junction differs, possibly owing to a read error. The CDR3 sequence: CASSYQETQYF. CDR3 nucleotide sequence: TGTGCTAGCAGCTACCAAGAGACCCAGTACTTC. V and J are TRBV7-7 and TRBJ2-5, with unresolved D. The germline V gene encodes CDR1 SSHAT and CDR2 FNYEAQ (reference sequence). The CDR3 totals 11 residues.

The chain links TRBV30 to TRBJ2-3; 10 bases line up with TRBD2. V lost 3 bases, J lost 9 bases, and 15 bases stayed unmatched. The CDR3 is made up of 16 amino acids. The germline gives CDR1 GTSNPN, CDR2 SVGIG (reference sequence). The CDR3 is CAWSRGAGGPSSTQYF. The CDR3 DNA sequence: TGTGCCTGGAGCCGTGGAGCGGGGGGGCCTTCATCAACGCAGTATTTT.

The chain has TRBV2 and TRBJ1-1; D is perhaps TRBD1 (6 bases). This CDR3 contains 14 residues. Looked up from germline, CDR1 is SNHLY and CDR2 is FYNNEI. The germline V and J ends were trimmed by 2 bases and 4 bases, with 11 bases remaining between them. The CDR3 loop reads CASSEKTGGTEAFF. The CDR3 nucleotides read TGTGCCAGCAGTGAAAAGACAGGCGGCACTGAAGCTTTCTTT.

This chain uses TRBV2 with TRBJ2-1; no reliable D call. In germline, CDR1 is SNHLY, CDR2 FYNNEI. V gave up 8 bases and J gave up 4 bases, with 15 bases separating them. The CDR3 totals 14 residues. CDR3 loop: CASSKGSRYNEQFF. The CDR3, as DNA: TGTGCCAGCTCGAAAGGTTCTAGATACAATGAGCAGTTCTTC.

J is TRBJ1-1 and V is TRBV6-5; possible D gene TRBD1, 5 bases. Trimming cost V 5 bases and J 9 bases, with 10 bases left between them. CDR1 is MNHEY and CDR2 is SVGAGI in the germline V gene. CDR3 length: 11 residues. The CDR3 region has the DNA TGTGCCAGCAGTGACCGGGACCAAGCTTTCTTT. Amino acid sequence: CASSDRDQAFF.

V usage is TRBV6-4 and J usage is TRBJ2-2; D not resolved. Germline V gene sequence: CDR1 MRHNA, CDR2 SNTAGT. Trimming took 4 bases from V and 7 from J, leaving 13 bases between them. The CDR3 has 14 amino acids. CDR3 amino acids: CASSVWASGGELFF. The DNA of the CDR3 is TGTGCCAGCAGTGTATGGGCGTCGGGCGGGGAGCTGTTTTTT.

V usage is TRBV9 and J usage is TRBJ2-5; no clear D. The ends were cut back, 4 bases at V and 5 bases at J, with 9 bases in the middle. Germline loops: CDR1 SGDLS, CDR2 YYNGEE. This CDR3 is 12 amino acids long. CDR3 sequence reads: CASSRYMETQYF. For the CDR3, the DNA is TGTGCCAGCAGCCGATATATGGAGACCCAGTACTTC.

CDR3 nucleotide sequence: TGTGCCAGCAGTAAACTAGCGGGCCCAGGTGAGCAGTTCTTC. The encoded protein is CASSKLAGPGEQFF. The V gene is TRBV6-5, the J gene TRBJ2-1, with 9 bases identical to TRBD2. V lost 5 bases, J lost 9 bases, and 8 bases stayed unmatched. The CDR3 loop spans 14 amino acids. Germline V gene lookup returns CDR1 MNHEY and CDR2 SVGAGI.

The genes are TRBV7-2 and TRBJ2-1; D possibly corresponds to TRBD1 (6 bases). Looked up from germline, CDR1 is SGHTA and CDR2 is FQGNSA. Trimming took off 2 bases at V and 3 bases at J, with 11 bases between the two ends. The CDR3 extends over 15 amino acids. The CDR3 sequence: CASSLRQENYNEQFF. The CDR3, as DNA: TGTGCCAGCAGCTTAAGACAGGAAAACTACAATGAGCAGTTCTTC.